This T cell receptor beta chain comes out of a study of cytomegalovirus exposure and HLA in healthy donors. Study-wide context: Earlier, 95 million to 140 million unique TCR beta sequences were recovered from 200 million or so T cells by an analysis.

A word on this clone: The target antigen is unknown.

The PCR made use of 60 Vbeta and 13 Jbeta primers. TCRdb keeps only in-frame clones here, not all; method: immunoSEQ multiplex PCR. The sample includes about 180,000 clones, approximately 80% seen only once; the top ten take more than 0.4%. Study-wide points: Evidence from a later analysis indicated that most CMV-associated TCR beta chains looked HLA-restricted.

CDR3 length equals 14 residues. Per the germline V gene, CDR1 is SNHLY and CDR2 is FYNNEI. Trimming removed 5 bases from V and 7 bases from J; junction bases left unmatched: 6. The genes are TRBV2 and TRBJ2-7, with TRBD1 identical over 12 bases. This sequence originates from a woman in her 50s in good health and CMV-seronegative. Source material: PBMCs. The CDR3 here is CASSSGQGAEEQYF. For the CDR3, the DNA is TGTGCCAGCAGTTCGGGACAGGGGGCGGAAGAGCAGTACTTC.